These 6 T cell receptor beta chains were sequenced from one sample in a study of T-cell reconstitution after alpha-beta-depleted transplantation in children. A TCRbeta library incorporating unique molecular identifiers was prepared. Each CDR3 protein gets one entry after TCRdb re-called the PCR reads with MiXCR. The sample consists of approximately 83,000 distinct CDR3 sequences, 8% to 9% of them appearing once. The sequences come from PBMCs from the stem cell graft donor, collected from the stem cell graft. The receptors originated from a human donor who donated a stem cell graft to a child with congenital amegakaryocytic thrombocytopenia.

Many counts were recorded for this clonotype. The V and J genes are TRBV5-1 and TRBJ1-1; TRBD1 is a possible D gene (5 bases). The CDR3 runs 16 residues. Germline V gene lookup returns CDR1 SGHRS and CDR2 YFSETQ. Trimming removed 6 bases at V and 0 bases at J, with 18 bases between. The CDR3, as DNA: TGCGCCAGCAAGATCACGGCGGGGACCCTGAACACTGAAGCTTTCTTT. It translates to CASKITAGTLNTEAFF.

J is TRBJ2-5 and V is TRBV12-3 or TRBV12-4, with TRBD2 matching 7 bases. The J segment lost 1 base and the V segment lost 1 base, leaving 0 bases of the junction unmatched. This CDR3 has 14 amino acids. Here the CDR3 reads CASSLGLAQETQYF. The DNA of the CDR3 is TGTGCCAGCAGTTTAGGACTAGCCCAAGAGACCCAGTACTTC.

This clonotype has a count of ten or more. The CDR3: CASSLLGGTNEQFF. DNA of the CDR3: TGCGCCAGCAGCCTTTTAGGCGGTACCAATGAGCAGTTCTTC. The genes are TRBV4-3 and TRBJ2-1; D is uncertain. V gave up 4 bases and J gave up 6 bases, with 13 bases separating them. The length of the CDR3 is 14 residues. Germline lookup yields CDR1 LGHNA and CDR2 YSLEER.

This clonotype has ten or more counts. The rearrangement uses TRBV7-2 and TRBJ2-1; TRBD2 aligns across 12 bases. In germline, CDR1 is SGHTA, CDR2 FQGNSA. The CDR3 sequence is 16 residues long. The junction had 10 bases not matched to a gene; V was cut back by 6 bases and J by 7 bases. The CDR3 DNA sequence: TGTGCCAGCAGTTTTCATGGGCTAGCGGGAGGGAATGAGCAGTTCTTC. It yields the protein CASSFHGLAGGNEQFF.

This clonotype occurred many times. This chain joins TRBV7-9 and TRBJ1-2; D not certain. In germline, CDR1 is SEHNR, CDR2 FQNEAQ (reference sequence). V was shortened by 1 base and J by 6 bases, with 12 bases between the two germline ends. The CDR3 totals 14 residues. The CDR3 loop is CASSLGEARHGYTF. In DNA, the CDR3 is TGTGCCAGCAGCTTAGGGGAGGCACGTCATGGCTACACCTTC.

This clonotype was seen ten or more times. CDR3 region: CASSPTGLPNEKLFF. CDR3 nucleotides: TGTGCCAGCAGTCCCACAGGGCTTCCTAATGAAAAACTGTTTTTT. This chain joins TRBV7-2 and TRBJ1-4; weak D call: TRBD1 (6 bases). Germline V gene data show CDR1 as SGHTA and CDR2 as FQGNSA. CDR3 length equals 15 residues. Trimming shortened V by 6 bases and J by 3 bases, and 14 bases separated the two germline ends.